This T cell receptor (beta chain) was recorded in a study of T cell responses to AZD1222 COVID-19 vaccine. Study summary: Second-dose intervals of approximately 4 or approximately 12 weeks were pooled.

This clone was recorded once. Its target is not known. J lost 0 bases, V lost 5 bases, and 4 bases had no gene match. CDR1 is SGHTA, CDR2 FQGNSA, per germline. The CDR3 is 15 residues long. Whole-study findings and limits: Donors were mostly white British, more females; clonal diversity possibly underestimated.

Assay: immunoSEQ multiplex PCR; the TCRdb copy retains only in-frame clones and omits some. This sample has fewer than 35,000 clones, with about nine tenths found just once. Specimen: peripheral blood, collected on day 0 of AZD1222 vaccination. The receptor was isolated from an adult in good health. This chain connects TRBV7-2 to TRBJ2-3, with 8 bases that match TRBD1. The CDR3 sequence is CASSATGGSTDTQYF. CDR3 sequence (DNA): TGTGCCAGCAGCGCAACAGGGGGGAGCACAGATACGCAGTATTTT.